The source of this T cell receptor beta chain is a study of T cell responses to AZD1222 COVID-19 vaccine (dated by TCRdb to 2020 to 2022). A note on the overall study: AZD1222 recipients whose second dose came at about 4 weeks and those whose second dose came at about 12 weeks were combined into one group, since spike-specific TCR depth and breadth did not differ between the two schedules. A total of 233 trial participants underwent TCR sequencing, of whom some 210 received two doses of AZD1222 and about 25 received two doses of the MenACWY control vaccine. Enrollment into the trials was organized by age into subgroups of 18-55, 56-69 and 70-plus years, and those subgroups contained about 160, 30 and 59 TCR-sequenced participants, respectively. Findings and caveats that apply to the study as a whole: Conclusions about previously exposed vaccinees are limited, since just 5 or 6 AZD1222 recipients were seropositive for SARS-CoV-2 at baseline. Because no day 14 peak-response samples were available, repertoires were characterized only after the peak T cell response. Reportedly, close to half of the unique spike-specific TCRs recognized epitopes lying outside the regions that are mutated in the B.1.351 and B.1.1.7 variants. Participants were mostly white British, with more females than males. The authors suggested clonal diversity may have been underestimated. The 56-69-year group was small, and its depth increase did not reach significance, likely because of low power. After two AZD1222 doses, spike-specific TCR breadth and depth were significantly higher than at day 0 and than in MenACWY recipients. CD4 TCRs associated with the vaccine covered the entire spike protein, and the dominant responses were in regions 160-218 and 743-854.

Concerning this clone: The specificity of this receptor is unknown. No base quality information exists; no much larger clone differs at one position.

The time point label corresponds to: baseline before first vaccination. The vaccinee samples were drawn from two UK trials, COV001 and COV002, one of which was a single-blind randomized controlled phase 2/3 trial testing AZD1222 (ChAdOx1 nCoV-19) in healthy adults. For TCRbeta chain sequencing, PBMC samples from trial participants were taken at day 0 and at day 28 after the second dose. The CDR3 regions of human TCRbeta chains were analyzed by immunosequencing. For the original study's pipeline: Repertoire TCRs were matched against a reference library of SARS-CoV-2-specific TCRs generated with the MIRA antigen-specificity platform. Breadth meant the fraction of unique TCRs that were SARS-CoV-2-associated, whereas depth meant the fraction of total T cells that were SARS-CoV-2-associated. Using the MIRA data, each spike-specific TCR was assigned both to the spike region to which the TCR was reactive and to a CD4 or CD8 class. Log10-transformed breadth and depth values were compared by one-way ANOVA with Sidak's multiple comparisons tests. This is the immuneACCESS table as TCRdb keeps it, with only in-frame sequences that have V and J called. A part of the clones is gone; compared with another copy, unresolved V genes explain less than half, and the rest is unexplained. V and J calls and clone size are those listed in that table; D and trimming were worked out from the DNA. In this sample the table shows some 170,000 clones, just over 90% of which occur a single time. The top ten constitute around 2.6% of the sample.

From cysteine to phenylalanine, the CDR3 is 15 amino acids long. The CDR3 DNA has 45 bases and is translated from base 1. CDR1 MGHRA and CDR2 YSYEKL are derived from the germline V gene. V and J lose 0 bases and 4 bases, and a span of 10 bases separates them. Sequencing was performed on peripheral blood, taken on day 0 of AZD1222 vaccination. This chain is built from TRBV4-1 and TRBJ1-5; possibly the D gene is TRBD1, per 5 matching bases. This receptor was identified in an adult in good health. The DNA reads as follows: TGCGCCAGCAGCCAAGATGGGGGGGTTAATCAGCCCCAGCATTTT. Its coded protein is CASSQDGGVNQPQHF.